The TCR beta chain under discussion was sequenced for a study of early T cells in non-severe SARS-CoV-2 infection. Study details: The study sequenced bulk RNA from unsorted whole blood, with chains unpaired. Whole-study results and caveats: Comparison of clonotypes with VDJdb favored anti-spike CD8 responses while missing private and CD4 specificities.

Individual cDNA molecules received unique molecular identifiers during library preparation. One entry per CDR3 protein, called by TCRdb with MiXCR from the 5' RACE reads. Of about 61,000 distinct CDR3 sequences listed, more than 10% are singletons. This clonotype was observed at least ten times. Its specificity is not known. This TCR derives from an adult who was a healthcare worker with PCR-confirmed SARS-CoV-2 infection or an uninfected control (not recorded which). Sequenced input: whole blood.

The CDR3 here is CASSPPVGAGGRLSQPQHF. The CDR3 nucleotides are TGTGCCAGCTCACCACCTGTAGGTGCCGGGGGGCGCCTGAGTCAGCCCCAGCATTTT. The chain employs TRBV18 and TRBJ1-5, with a possible D match to TRBD1 (6 bases). This CDR3 is 19 amino acids long. Germline CDR1 reads KGHSH; CDR2 reads LQKENI. V was pared by 0 bases and J by 6 bases, with 24 bases between.